The rows below give T cell receptor beta chains drawn from one sample of a study of neoadjuvant anti-PD-1 for oral cavity cancer. The protocol was immunoSEQ multiplex PCR, while the TCRdb copy is restricted to in-frame clones and leaves out a portion. The top ten hold 16% of the sample, which has about 37,000 clones, around two fifths seen once. Sequences were derived from tumor tissue, sampled after nivolumab (anti-PD-1) treatment. The receptors here all came from a person between 40 and 80 years old with oral cavity squamous cell carcinoma. CDR3s include the opening cysteine and the closing phenylalanine or tryptophan. D genes are given only for firm matches. Clone size is not always given. Where it is, it says once, few, many or a class for expanded clones.

CDR3aa: CASSDRGLGSPLHF; CDR3nt: TGTGCCAGCAGTGATAGGGGGCTAGGGTCACCCCTCCACTTT; v_gene: TRBV6-1; d_gene: TRBD1; j_gene: TRBJ1-6; abundance: NA
CDR3aa: CASSSTSSYNEQFF; CDR3nt: TGTGCCAGCAGCAGTACCAGCTCCTACAATGAGCAGTTCTTC; v_gene: TRBV6-1; d_gene: NA; j_gene: TRBJ2-1; abundance: few
CDR3aa: CASSEARMQYF; CDR3nt: TGTGCCAGCAGTGAAGCCCGAATGCAGTACTTC; v_gene: TRBV2; d_gene: NA; j_gene: TRBJ2-7; abundance: few
CDR3aa: CARPGQGKFGYGYTF; CDR3nt: TGTGCCAGACCGGGACAGGGAAAATTCGGCTATGGCTACACCTTC; v_gene: TRBV21-1; d_gene: NA; j_gene: TRBJ1-2; abundance: many
CDR3aa: CASRSLPGGSTDTQYF; CDR3nt: TGTGCCAGCAGAAGTCTCCCTGGCGGGAGCACAGATACGCAGTATTTT; v_gene: TRBV2; d_gene: NA; j_gene: TRBJ2-3; abundance: few
CDR3aa: CATSHELGVPGNQPQHF; CDR3nt: TGTGCCACCAGCCATGAGCTCGGGGTCCCCGGCAATCAGCCCCAGCATTTT; v_gene: TRBV15; d_gene: NA; j_gene: TRBJ1-5; abundance: few
CDR3aa: CASSMVWQGGYEQYF; CDR3nt: TGTGCCAGTAGTATGGTTTGGCAGGGAGGCTACGAGCAGTACTTC; v_gene: TRBV19; d_gene: NA; j_gene: TRBJ2-7; abundance: NA
CDR3aa: CASSLGTGGGNSPLHF; CDR3nt: TGCGCCAGCAGCTTGGGGACAGGGGGAGGGAATTCACCCCTCCACTTT; v_gene: TRBV5-1; d_gene: TRBD1; j_gene: TRBJ1-6; abundance: NA
CDR3aa: CASLRVHRRHDEQYF; CDR3nt: TGCGCCAGCCTTCGAGTTCACAGGAGACACGACGAGCAGTACTTC; v_gene: TRBV10-1; d_gene: NA; j_gene: TRBJ2-7; abundance: NA
CDR3aa: CASNGIASTDTQYF; CDR3nt: TGCGCCAGCAACGGGATCGCTAGCACAGATACGCAGTATTTT; v_gene: TRBV5-1; d_gene: NA; j_gene: TRBJ2-3; abundance: NA
CDR3aa: CSVARDRNTEAFF; CDR3nt: TGCAGCGTTGCACGAGACAGAAACACTGAAGCTTTCTTT; v_gene: TRBV29-1; d_gene: NA; j_gene: TRBJ1-1; abundance: NA
CDR3aa: CASSIGQGAVGELFF; CDR3nt: TGTGCCAGCAGCATAGGACAGGGGGCTGTCGGGGAGCTGTTTTTT; v_gene: TRBV7-9; d_gene: TRBD1; j_gene: TRBJ2-2; abundance: NA
CDR3aa: CAITEGHASGEQFF; CDR3nt: TGTGCCATCACTGAGGGGCACGCGTCGGGTGAGCAGTTCTTC; v_gene: TRBV10-3; d_gene: NA; j_gene: TRBJ2-1; abundance: NA
CDR3aa: CASRNRGYYGYTF; CDR3nt: TGCGCCAGCAGAAACAGGGGTTACTATGGCTACACCTTC; v_gene: TRBV10-1; d_gene: TRBD1; j_gene: TRBJ1-2; abundance: few